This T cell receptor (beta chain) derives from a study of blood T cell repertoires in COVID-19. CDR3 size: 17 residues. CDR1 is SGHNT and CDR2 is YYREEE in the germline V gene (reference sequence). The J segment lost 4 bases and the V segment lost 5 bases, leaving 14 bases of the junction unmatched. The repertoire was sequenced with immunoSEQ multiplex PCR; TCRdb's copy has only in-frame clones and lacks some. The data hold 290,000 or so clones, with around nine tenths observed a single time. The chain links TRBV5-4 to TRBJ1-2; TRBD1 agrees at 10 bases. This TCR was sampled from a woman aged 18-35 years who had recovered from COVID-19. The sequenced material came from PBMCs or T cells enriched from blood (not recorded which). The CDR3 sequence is CASSNTPRDRGGYGYTF. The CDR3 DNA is TGTGCCAGCAGTAACACACCCCGGGACAGGGGAGGCTATGGCTACACCTTC.